The entry below describes one TCR beta chain. Its target is not known. To make TCR beta libraries, researchers used iRepertoire HTBI primers and Arm-PCR of CDR3 regions. TCRdb itself ran the multiplex PCR reads through MiXCR, one entry per CDR3 protein. Among fewer than 350,000 distinct CDR3 sequences listed, about 20% were seen once. This specimen belongs to a study of regulatory T cells in long-lasting Graves disease. Per germline, CDR1 LNHDA and CDR2 SQIVND (reference sequence). This CDR3 region has 16 residues. V dropped 4 bases and J dropped 4; count of bases not matched to a gene: 13. Time point here: newly diagnosed GD, antithyroid drugs for less than 3 months. Construction of the TCR library relied on RNA isolated from PBMCs. Study-wide results and limits: With persistent disease, TRBV28, TRBJ1-2 and TRBJ2-5 were the favored segments. Reduced TCR diversity was observed in persistent Graves' patients versus newly diagnosed patients.

The TCR comes from a female donor with Graves disease. The chain couples TRBV19 to TRBJ2-7; TRBD2 matches at 7 bases. Sequences were derived from peripheral blood mononuclear cells (PBMCs), sampled at new diagnosis, from a patient treated with antithyroid drugs. The DNA for the CDR3 is TGTGCCAGTAGTACGAGGCGGGAGCCCTCCCCATACGAGCAGTACTTC. Translating gives CASSTRREPSPYEQYF.